The T cell receptor beta chain under discussion was sequenced for a study of T cell clones after liver transplantation (dated by TCRdb to the late 2010s). For the study in its entirety: ITN030ST, the source of the samples, was a randomized trial that attempted immunosuppression withdrawal within 2 years of liver transplantation. Donor-reactive T cell clones were identified using TCRbeta sequencing after a pre-transplant mixed lymphocyte reaction and were then followed in post-transplant blood. Third party-reactive TCRbeta sequences were also identified from pre-transplant MLRs to serve as an antigen-independent comparator for donor-reactive sequences. Of the eight recipients, three were HCV-positive, while the remaining recipients had been transplanted for non-autoimmune, non-viral indications. No induction therapy was given to the subjects, and standard immunosuppression was administered until randomization at 12-24 months post-transplant. Tolerance meant complete immunosuppression withdrawal for at least one year without liver enzymes rising beyond twice the upper limit of normal. Blood samples were taken pre-transplant, pre-randomization before withdrawal, and post-randomization after full withdrawal or failed withdrawal. The studied cohort comprised 8 liver transplant recipients, 3 classified as tolerant and 5 as non-tolerant. Paper-wide results and their limitations: Conclusions were preliminary, limited by small, heterogeneous patient numbers and non-standardized post-transplant time points. After accounting for repertoire turnover, donor-reactive detection was significantly reduced in 7 of 8 subjects for CD4 and 8 of 8 for CD8. Because no allograft tissue specimens were available, donor-reactive T cells may have migrated into the graft instead of being deleted. Low numbers of available donor cells limited the measurable donor-reactive repertoire in two subjects. Donor-reactive sequences declined more than third party-reactive ones, suggesting partial antigen-specific deletion unrelated to withdrawal success. A significant post-transplant decrease in circulating donor-reactive CD4 TCRbeta sequences was observed in 5 of 8 subjects, irrespective of tolerance or HCV status.

Trimming removed 1 base from V and 10 bases from J, leaving 14 bases between the germline ends. According to the germline V gene (reference sequence), CDR1 reads GTSNPN and CDR2 reads SVGIG. Inclusive of the bounding cysteine and phenylalanine, the CDR3 is 13 residues long. Just the 39-base CDR3 DNA is kept, in frame starting at base 1. High-throughput TCRbeta CDR3 sequencing of frozen genomic DNA was performed by immunoSEQ, including PCR amplification, mapping, bias correction and internal controls. Processing in the source paper ran as follows. Productive rearrangements were kept, and unique TCRbeta sequences were defined by CDR3 nucleotide sequence plus V and J gene. A sequence counted as donor-reactive only if the sequence showed at least 5-fold expansion in CFSE-low cells compared with unstimulated pre-transplant cells and had a frequency of at least 0.01%. Minimum frequency thresholds were set for each subject on the basis of the unstimulated sample with the lowest template count, so that a detection power of at least 90% was ensured. Jensen-Shannon divergence between the top 1000 TCRbeta sequences after and before transplant was used to measure repertoire turnover. Two-sided Fisher's exact tests were used to test for changes in how often donor-reactive sequences were detected. TCRdb carries this immuneACCESS record with in-frame sequences only. Its versions omit some clonotypes, under half of them owing to an unresolved V gene in the studies checked, with the rest unexplained. Clonal size and the V and J genes are those of that table, whereas D and trimming came from the DNA. This sample has 65,000 to 90,000 clones in its table, and more than 90% of those were observed once. The top ten clones comprise less than 3% of the sample.

Read against the paper, the sample's time point label means: pre-transplant. Unstimulated PBMCs, after thawing, were stained for CD3, CD4 and CD8 and then FACS-sorted into CD3+CD4+ and CD3+CD8+ populations. All 8 studied subjects were randomized to immunosuppression withdrawal. The Qiagen DNeasy Blood and Tissue Kit was used for genomic DNA isolation. Comment on this clone: This receptor's antigen is unknown. Per-base qualities were not stored, and no clone one base away is much larger.

The source is a human donor who received a liver transplant. Recombination linked TRBV30 to TRBJ2-1, with a weak D call of TRBD2 (5 bases match). The source material was CD4+ T cells from blood, sampled before liver transplant. The DNA sequence reads TGTGCCTGGAGTGCAAGCGGAGGCAGAGAGCAGTTCTTC. It is translated as CAWSASGGREQFF.